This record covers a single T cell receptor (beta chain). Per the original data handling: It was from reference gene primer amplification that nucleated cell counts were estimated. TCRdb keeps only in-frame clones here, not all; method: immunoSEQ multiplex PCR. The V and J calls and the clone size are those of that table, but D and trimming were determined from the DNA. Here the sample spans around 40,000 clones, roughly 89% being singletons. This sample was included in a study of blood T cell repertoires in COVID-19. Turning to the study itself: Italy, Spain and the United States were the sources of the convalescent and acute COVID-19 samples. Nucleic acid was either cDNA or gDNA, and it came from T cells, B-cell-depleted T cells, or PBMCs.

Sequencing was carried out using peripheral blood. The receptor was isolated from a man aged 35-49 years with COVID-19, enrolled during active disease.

Here the CDR3 reads CASSASSNYGYTF. Written as DNA, the CDR3 is TGTGCCAGCAGCGCGTCCTCTAACTATGGCTACACCTTC. This sequence joins TRBV5-6 and TRBJ1-2; no clear D. V lost 4 bases, J lost 0 bases, and 7 bases lay in between. Germline V gives CDR1 SGHDT, CDR2 YYEEEE. The CDR3 covers 13 residues.